Listed below are T cell receptor beta chains from one sample, sequenced in a study of control samples from healthy donors and cancer patients. The assay was immunoSEQ multiplex PCR, and TCRdb's table has in-frame clones only and misses some. In the table there are around 110,000 clones, around 87% of which are singletons. The material sequenced was PBMCs. The receptors originated from a woman between 45 and 60 years old with colorectal cancer. Each CDR3 is given with its conserved first and last residue. D genes are given only for firm matches. Expanded clones get a size class; other rows say once, few or many, or leave the size out.

clone_size,j_call,v_call,d_call,cdr3_nt,cdr3_aa
-,TRBJ2-1,TRBV6-6,-,TGTGCCAGCAGCTCTAGTGCCTACAATGAGCAGTTCTTC,CASSSSAYNEQFF
once,TRBJ1-1,TRBV15,-,TGTGCCACCAGCAGAGTAGGCAGGAACCCTGAAGCTTTCTTT,CATSRVGRNPEAFF
-,TRBJ1-4,TRBV30,-,TGTGCCTGGCAGGGAGGTCCAAATGAAAAACTGTTTTTT,CAWQGGPNEKLFF
-,TRBJ2-7,TRBV30,-,TGTGCCTGGAGTCTCGGCGGGGCCTACGAGCAGTACTTC,CAWSLGGAYEQYF
-,TRBJ1-1,TRBV27,-,TGTGCCAGCAGTTTAACTTGGGGATCTGAAGCTTTCTTT,CASSLTWGSEAFF
-,TRBJ2-5,TRBV5-6,TRBD1,TGTGCCAGCAGCTTGTACGGGACAGGGGGCCTGTTGGAGACCCAGTACTTC,CASSLYGTGGLLETQYF
-,TRBJ1-5,TRBV19,-,TGTGCCAGTAGGTCGCCGGGACCTAGCAATCAGCCCCAGCATTTT,CASRSPGPSNQPQHF
-,TRBJ1-6,TRBV28,-,TGTGCCAGCAGTTTTCTTGATCGCTTGGATTCACCCCTCCACTTT,CASSFLDRLDSPLHF
few,TRBJ2-1,TRBV6-5,-,TGTGCCAGCAGTTACAGTACGGCGGCGGGTGAGCAGTTCTTC,CASSYSTAAGEQFF
-,TRBJ2-1,TRBV21-1,-,TGTGCCAGCCCGGGGACTAGCGGGAGGAGTATCTTGGATGAGCAGTTCTTC,CASPGTSGRSILDEQFF
-,TRBJ1-3,TRBV30,-,TGTGCCTGGACCCCCGAGGAGGGTCCCAACTCTGGAAACACCATATATTTT,CAWTPEEGPNSGNTIYF
-,TRBJ1-1,TRBV2,-,TGTGCCAGCAGTGTACAGGGCGATATCGGAGCTTTCTTT,CASSVQGDIGAFF
-,TRBJ1-2,TRBV2,-,TGTGCCAGCAGTCTAGGTCCTACAGTTGGCTACACCTTC,CASSLGPTVGYTF
-,TRBJ1-2,TRBV7-9,-,TGTGCCAGCAGCTTAGTTGAGTCGTCAGGATATGGCTACACCTTC,CASSLVESSGYGYTF
-,TRBJ2-2,TRBV18,-,TGTGCCAGCTCACCAGATCCGGGACCCGGGGAGCTGTTTTTT,CASSPDPGPGELFF
-,TRBJ2-7,TRBV19,TRBD1,TGTGCCAGTAGTATGGGGAGACAGGGTCCCTACGAGCAGTACTTC,CASSMGRQGPYEQYF
-,TRBJ1-2,TRBV12-3/TRBV12-4,-,TGTGCCAGCAGTTACAGGGTACGCTATGGCTACACCTTC,CASSYRVRYGYTF
-,TRBJ1-1,TRBV27,-,TGTGCCAGCAGCCCTCTCGCGACCGCAGGTGGTGCTTTCTTT,CASSPLATAGGAFF
-,TRBJ2-1,TRBV6-1,-,TGTGCCAGCAGTGACCTCGTCGGATCGAGCTCCTACAATGAGCAGTTCTTC,CASSDLVGSSSYNEQFF
-,TRBJ2-6,TRBV27,-,TGTGCCAGCAGTTTCGGCTCTGGGGCCAACGTCCTGACTTTC,CASSFGSGANVLTF
-,TRBJ2-7,TRBV9,-,TGTGCCAGCAGCGAGGGGCCTGACCCCTACGAGCAGTACTTC,CASSEGPDPYEQYF
-,TRBJ1-1,TRBV6-5,TRBD1,TGTGCCAGCACCAAAGACAGGGGGGGGACTGAAGCTTTCTTT,CASTKDRGGTEAFF
-,TRBJ2-7,TRBV28,-,TGTGCCAGCAGTTCCGGGGCAGGGGACGAGCAGTACTTC,CASSSGAGDEQYF
-,TRBJ1-2,TRBV5-1,-,TGCGCCAGCAGCTATACATCGAGGGCTAACTATGGCTACACCTTC,CASSYTSRANYGYTF
-,TRBJ1-5,TRBV6-5,-,TGTGCCAGCAGCCATACAGGGATGAGCAATCAGCCCCAGCATTTT,CASSHTGMSNQPQHF
-,TRBJ1-6,TRBV30,-,TGTGCCTGGAGTTCGGGGGGGAACGTCGAAAATTCACCCCTCCACTTT,CAWSSGGNVENSPLHF
-,TRBJ1-6,TRBV9,TRBD1,TGTGCCAGCAGCGTAGTAGGAGGGGGCAATTCACCCCTCCACTTT,CASSVVGGGNSPLHF